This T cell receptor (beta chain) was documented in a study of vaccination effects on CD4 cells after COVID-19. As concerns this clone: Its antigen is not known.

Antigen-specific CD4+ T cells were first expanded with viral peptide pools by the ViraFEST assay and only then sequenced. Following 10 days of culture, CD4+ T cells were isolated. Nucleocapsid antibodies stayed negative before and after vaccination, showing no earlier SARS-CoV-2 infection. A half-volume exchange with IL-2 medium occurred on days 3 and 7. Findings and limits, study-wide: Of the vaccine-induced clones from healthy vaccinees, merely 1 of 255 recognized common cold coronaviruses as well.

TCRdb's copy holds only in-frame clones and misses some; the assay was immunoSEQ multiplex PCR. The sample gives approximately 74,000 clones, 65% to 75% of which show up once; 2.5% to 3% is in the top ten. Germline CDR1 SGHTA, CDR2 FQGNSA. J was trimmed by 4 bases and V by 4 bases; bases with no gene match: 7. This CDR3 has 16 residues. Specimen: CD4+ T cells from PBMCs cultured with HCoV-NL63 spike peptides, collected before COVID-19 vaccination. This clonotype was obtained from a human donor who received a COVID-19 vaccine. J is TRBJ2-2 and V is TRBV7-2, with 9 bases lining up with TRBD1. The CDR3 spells CASSSTGGAGTGELFF. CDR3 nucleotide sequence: TGTGCCAGCAGCTCAACAGGGGGCGCGGGCACCGGGGAGCTGTTTTTT.